The rows below give T cell receptor beta chains drawn from one sample of a study of blood T cells in healthy people across ages. MiXCR, applied by TCRdb to the 5' RACE reads, yields one record per CDR3 protein. The repertoire includes more than 800,000 distinct CDR3 sequences, 35% to 55% of them detected once, and around 18% sits in the top ten. The specimen was blood. These receptors were obtained from a woman aged 55-69 years in good health. The CDR3 runs from the conserved cysteine through the conserved F or W. The D gene is left open where the match is weak. Clone size appears in some rows only: once, few, many, or a class for an expanded clone.

clone_size: -
d_call: TRBD2
v_call: TRBV7-8
j_call: TRBJ2-5
cdr3_aa: CASSFRTSGSSETQYF
cdr3_nt: TGTGCCAGCAGCTTTCGCACTAGCGGGAGTAGCGAGACCCAGTACTTC

clone_size: few
d_call: TRBD1
v_call: TRBV5-5
j_call: TRBJ2-5
cdr3_aa: CASSMGQHSSTQYF
cdr3_nt: TGTGCCAGCAGCATGGGACAGCACTCGTCGACCCAGTACTTC

clone_size: few
d_call: -
v_call: TRBV5-1
j_call: TRBJ2-1
cdr3_aa: CASSFTGAVYNEQFF
cdr3_nt: TGCGCCAGCAGCTTTACGGGGGCTGTCTACAATGAGCAGTTCTTC

clone_size: few
d_call: TRBD2
v_call: TRBV10-2
j_call: TRBJ2-3
cdr3_aa: CASRLSGSWTDTQYF
cdr3_nt: TGCGCCAGCAGACTAAGCGGGAGTTGGACAGATACGCAGTATTTT

clone_size: -
d_call: TRBD2
v_call: TRBV20-1
j_call: TRBJ2-7
cdr3_aa: CSLTTGTRSHYEQYF
cdr3_nt: TGCAGTCTGACCACCGGGACTAGATCCCACTACGAGCAGTACTTC

clone_size: -
d_call: TRBD2
v_call: TRBV20-1
j_call: TRBJ2-1
cdr3_aa: CSAHAVLAGGLGSYNEQVF
cdr3_nt: TGCAGTGCTCATGCGGTGCTAGCGGGAGGGCTAGGCTCCTACAATGAGCAGGTCTTC

clone_size: -
d_call: -
v_call: TRBV6-6
j_call: TRBJ1-2
cdr3_aa: CASRYDGDQSYGYTF
cdr3_nt: TGTGCCAGCAGGTACGATGGAGACCAGAGCTATGGCTACACCTTC

clone_size: few
d_call: -
v_call: TRBV10-3
j_call: TRBJ2-1
cdr3_aa: CAISEPLGGSAEQFF
cdr3_nt: TGTGCCATCAGTGAGCCTCTAGGGGGGTCCGCTGAGCAGTTCTTC

clone_size: -
d_call: TRBD2
v_call: TRBV2
j_call: TRBJ2-3
cdr3_aa: CASSWTSGSGDTQYF
cdr3_nt: TGTGCCAGCAGTTGGACTAGCGGGAGCGGAGATACGCAGTATTTT

clone_size: once
d_call: -
v_call: TRBV3-1
j_call: TRBJ2-2
cdr3_aa: CASSQVKGRLFF
cdr3_nt: TGTGCCAGCAGCCAAGTCAAGGGACGGCTGTTTTTT

clone_size: -
d_call: -
v_call: TRBV5-1
j_call: TRBJ2-7
cdr3_aa: CASSLDGLTYEQYF
cdr3_nt: TGCGCCAGCAGCTTGGATGGGCTAACCTACGAGCAGTACTTC

clone_size: -
d_call: -
v_call: TRBV2
j_call: TRBJ2-1
cdr3_aa: CASMYNEQFF
cdr3_nt: TGTGCCAGCATGTACAATGAGCAGTTCTTC